Presented here are 6 T cell receptor beta chains from one specimen sequenced in a study of CD8 T cells in Susac syndrome. When the RNA was reverse transcribed, random hexamers were used with an input of roughly 0.5 to 1 ug. TCRdb itself ran the immunoSEQ multiplex PCR reads through MiXCR, one entry per CDR3 protein. The sample includes about 150,000 distinct CDR3 sequences, around 95% of them seen just once. The source material was CD4+ T cells from PBMCs. Source of these receptors: a human donor with Susac syndrome.

V is TRBV25-1 and J is TRBJ1-2, with 8 bases that match TRBD1. CDR1 is MGHDK, CDR2 SYGVNS, per germline. The CDR3 contains 14 residues. The V gene end was trimmed by 4 bases and the J gene end by 7 bases; junction bases not matched to a gene: 8. CDR3 in amino acids: CASSVPGGLGGYTF. DNA of the CDR3: TGTGCCAGCAGTGTCCCAGGGGGCTTGGGTGGCTACACCTTC.

J is TRBJ2-5 and V is TRBV11-3, with TRBD1 matching 8 bases. The junction had 4 bases not matched to a gene; V was cut back by 4 bases and J by 6 bases. This CDR3 is 13 amino acids long. Looked up from germline, CDR1 is SGHNT and CDR2 is YENEEA. CDR3 sequence: CASSYRGSKTQYF. Written as DNA, the CDR3 is TGTGCCAGCAGCTACAGGGGGTCGAAGACCCAGTACTTC.

The rearrangement links TRBV20-1 to TRBJ2-1; unclear D gene. V was shortened by 1 base and J by 0 bases, with 13 bases between the two germline ends. Looked up from germline, CDR1 is DFQATT and CDR2 is SNEGSKA (reference sequence). The CDR3 covers 16 residues. CDR3 sequence: CSARAQGASSYNEQFF. The CDR3 DNA follows: TGCAGTGCTAGAGCCCAAGGAGCTAGCTCCTACAATGAGCAGTTCTTC.

The chain carries TRBV25-1 and TRBJ2-1; 9 bases are shared with TRBD2. The CDR3 has 15 amino acids. CDR1 and CDR2 from the germline V gene are MGHDK and SYGVNS. V gave up 3 bases and J gave up 3 bases; unmatched junction bases: 3. The CDR3 DNA reads TGTGCCAGCAGTGACATAGCGGGGGACTACAATGAGCAGTTCTTC. This translates into CASSDIAGDYNEQFF.

V usage is TRBV7-8 and J usage is TRBJ2-7, with unresolved D. The V end lost 5 bases, the J end lost 4 bases, and 18 bases lay between the germline ends. The germline V gene has CDR1 SGHVS and CDR2 FQNEAQ. This CDR3 spans 15 amino acids. This chain's CDR3 is CASSPDSLFPYEQYF. CDR3 DNA sequence: TGTGCCAGCAGCCCAGACTCCCTTTTCCCTTACGAGCAGTACTTC.

The genes are TRBV6-2 or TRBV6-3 and TRBJ1-5, with D possibly being TRBD1 (6 bases). The length of the CDR3 is 14 residues. Germline CDR1 is MNHEY and CDR2 is SVGEGT. Trimming pared 6 bases from V and 5 bases from J, leaving 14 bases between. CDR3 DNA: TGTGCCAGCAGGGGGGCCTCGCGGGATCAGCCCCAGCATTTT. This sequence encodes CASRGASRDQPQHF.